This TCR beta chain was sequenced during a study of cytomegalovirus exposure and HLA in healthy donors (dated by TCRdb to 2015 to 2018). In terms of the full investigation: In an earlier analysis of roughly 590 of the donors, 250 to 350 Gb of sequence data and approximately 100 million unique TCR beta sequences from 150 million to 200 million T cells were reported. An early release that covered 640 HLA-typed donors contained 250 to 350 gigabases of sequencing data and 80 million or so unique TCR sequences. The genetic ancestry cluster associated with self-reported Caucasian donors included 81% of the roughly 360 genotyped donors. The study aimed to test whether signatures of past pathogen exposure could be identified by cataloging public T cell receptors. The study profiled the T cell repertoires of under 850 subjects by immunosequencing and related them to cytomegalovirus serostatus. In addition to the first cohort of about 650 subjects, a separate validation cohort of 120 different subjects was used. To predict cytomegalovirus infection status, the study brought together high-throughput TCR immunosequencing, statistical association of individual TCRs with disease status, and machine learning. To study patterns of TCR occurrence, a later analysis re-analyzed previously published TCR beta repertoires from several hundred donors and added high-resolution HLA genotyping. Rather than using new phenotypic data, the later analysis identified candidate immune exposures from TCR beta sequences and from how often those sequences occurred across donors. In an earlier analysis of a few hundred of the donors, high-throughput TCR beta sequencing was used to judge whether each TCR beta V gene segment behaved as functional or pseudogenic. Donor age, sex, ethnicity and CMV serostatus were compiled alongside the repertoire data. Genome-wide SNP genotypes for about 65% of the 666 donors were used in a later genetic analysis, which treated that subset as a discovery cohort. Every repertoire in the discovery cohort had been generated on one and the same sequencing platform. Class I and class II HLA loci were covered by the typing at four-digit resolution. Typing coverage differed by locus: A, B, C, DRB1 and DQB1 were typed in roughly 620-630 donors, DQA1 in about 510, DPA1 in 600 to 610, and DPB1 in 400 to 480. Five DR-DQ haplotypes were handled as single units for association and clustering, since linkage in the cohort was strong. Across 398 genotyped donors of the cohort, an average of approximately 220,000 unique TCR beta nucleotide sequences per donor were sequenced, and 15% to 20% of those sequences were non-productive. What the work shows at the level of the full study, not this receptor alone: Sequencing depth was assumed to be roughly uniform across donors in the presence/absence analyses, though that assumption may not hold. Some IMGT-functional V segments, including TRBV6-2 and TRBV6-3, could not be distinguished by the 87-base-pair reads and were therefore excluded. Strong co-occurrence of HLA alleles, especially DR and DQ, made assigning TCR associations to individual alleles difficult. According to a later genetic analysis, donors in an Asian-associated ancestry cluster had fewer N-insertions in productive TCRs than the roughly 670-donor mean. The classifier was reported to diagnose cytomegalovirus status with high specificity and sensitivity in both the original cohort and the validation cohort. In vitro tests confirmed that a few of the cytomegalovirus-associated TCR beta chains recognize cytomegalovirus antigens. In the study, 150 to 200 TCR beta chains were listed as associated with cytomegalovirus. At a false discovery rate of 0.05, a later analysis linked about 16,000 TCR beta sequences to specific HLA alleles. While some public TCRs were present in many individuals, most TCR sequences turned up only very rarely across donors. A cluster of highly shared sequence variants was judged likely to represent a technical artifact of the sequencing pipeline. A later genetic analysis associated a missense DCLRE1C variant with V-gene and J-gene trimming of TCR beta chains, and an independent cohort replicated the association. Linkage disequilibrium might explain the correlated functional status among segregating V segments, but an unknown experimental factor could not be ruled out. According to a later analysis, parvovirus B19, influenza, CMV and Epstein-Barr virus appeared linked to several top co-occurrence clusters. According to a later analysis, most CMV-associated TCR beta chains appeared to be HLA-restricted, and the HLA associations seemed to be driven largely by CMV exposure. This cohort had only TCR beta chains sequenced, and the lack of alpha or paired-chain data limited which features could be detected. A later analysis found that TCR association rates varied across HLA loci, with DRB1 alleles showing the most associated TCRs and HLA-C alleles the fewest. Because counts were too low, seventeen rarely observed V segments, including chromosome 9 orphons, were left out of the earlier analysis of 587 of the donors. According to the authors, the approach could potentially be generalized to other disease states and immunological phenotypes. A later analysis found that HLA-associated TCR beta chains were more clonally expanded and had lower generation probabilities than equally common non-associated chains. A further reported finding was that TCR beta sequences accurately predicted the HLA-A and HLA-B alleles for most subjects in the first cohort. Immune exposure information for the cohort was limited to CMV serostatus. Because HLA typing was missing for some donors at each locus, association tests included only the typed subset. Broadly in line with IMGT annotations, most TCR beta V segments showed up in productive rearrangements about 87% or about 30% of the time in an earlier analysis of a few hundred of the donors.

The method behind the library was the immunoSEQ multiplex PCR assay. For the multiplex PCR, a mixture combining 60 forward primers for TCR Vbeta segments and 13 reverse primers for TCR Jbeta segments was used. A multiplex PCR assay on genomic DNA amplified the CDR3 region of rearranged TCR beta genes. The amplified TCR beta libraries were sequenced on the Illumina HiSeq System as 87-base-pair reads. The study's own analysis went as follows. Across the 666 repertoires, a later analysis counted 75 million to 90 million unique TCR beta chains, 9.5 million to 13 million of which were shared by at least two donors. Raw reads were error-corrected and collapsed into unique sequences with a nearest-neighbor algorithm that merged closely related sequences to remove PCR and sequencing errors. To assign V, D and J gene segments, CDR3 sequences were aligned to IMGT reference sequences. For a sequence to be retained, a match of at least six nucleotides was required to both a V gene segment and a J gene segment. A rearrangement was called productive if the CDR3 had no stop codons and remained in frame with V and J, and every other rearrangement was called non-productive. CDR3 was defined by IMGT convention, running from the second conserved V-encoded cysteine to the conserved J-encoded phenylalanine. Sequences without an unambiguous match to a single V gene segment were excluded from the earlier analysis of approximately 600 of the donors. An earlier analysis of 587 of the donors called V segments functional above 56.7% productive rearrangements and segregating when the between-donor standard deviation exceeded 5%. A statistical classification framework was developed to diagnose cytomegalovirus status using the catalog of TCR beta chain sequences. A later analysis assigned V and J genes by comparing TCR nucleotide sequences with IMGT/GENE-DB human TR gene sequences. Using the TCRdist pipeline, a later analysis assigned CDR3 sequences along with most-parsimonious VDJ recombination scenarios. In a later analysis, each TCR beta chain was defined by its CDR3 amino acid sequence together with its V-gene family, and reads lacking a unique V-gene family were excluded. In a later analysis, 450 to 600 highly shared, low-generation-probability nucleotide sequences were removed to address suspected cross-contamination and a sequencing artifact. In a later analysis, a clonal expansion index was calculated for each public chain from normalized within-repertoire ranks of inferred template counts. In a later analysis, generation probabilities were computed with a VDJ recombination model fitted to out-of-frame rearrangements, and the resulting probabilities were checked against IGoR. In a later analysis, TCR-TCR, TCR-HLA and TCR-CMV co-occurrence was scored with hypergeometric tests, and a repertoire-size bias correction was applied to TCR pairs. In a later analysis, false discovery rates were estimated by permuting HLA or CMV assignments 20 times. In a later analysis, co-occurring TCRs were grouped using DBSCAN, and TCRdist sequence similarity was added for clustering within HLA-allele-positive subsets. Repertoires with fewer than 30,000 or more than 120,000 public chains were left out of co-occurrence clustering, as were about five repertoires with anomalous nucleotide sharing. As stored in TCRdb, this immuneACCESS dataset retains in-frame rearrangements with V and J assigned. A fraction of the clones does not appear; measured against another copy, unresolved V genes explain less than half of the discrepancy, and the remainder lacks a known reason. Clone size and V and J calls were adopted from that table, with D and trimming inferred from the DNA. This sample comprises over 150,000 clones, around four fifths of them detected only once. The leading ten clones occupy roughly a tenth of the sample.

V was cut back by 0 bases and J by 5 bases, leaving a gap of 14 bases between them. CDR1 is given as LGHNA and CDR2 as YSLEER, both from the germline V gene. The CDR3 contains 16 residues, cysteine and phenylalanine counted. The retained sequence is limited to the CDR3, 48 bases, with the frame set at the first base. A note on this clone: Its antigen remains unidentified. Per-base qualities were not stored, and no clone one base away is much larger.

The cohort was made up of 650 to 700 healthy bone marrow donors. At the time of sampling, every cohort member was nominally healthy, though immune exposures that went unrecorded were likely present. The donor was CMV seropositive and belonged to the group of 250 to 300 seropositive cohort members. A peripheral blood sample was collected from each donor, and TCR beta sequencing was performed on peripheral blood mononuclear cells. The Qiagen DNeasy Blood Extraction Kit was used to extract genomic DNA from the blood cell samples. This receptor chain uses TRBV4-3 and TRBJ2-1; TRBD2 could be the D gene, as 6 bases match. The sequenced sample was PBMCs. The clonotype was recovered from a man over 45 in good health and CMV-seropositive. The DNA sequence is given as TGCGCCAGCAGCCAAGAGGGAGGCCGACCCGACAATGAGCAGTTCTTC. This encodes CASSQEGGRPDNEQFF.